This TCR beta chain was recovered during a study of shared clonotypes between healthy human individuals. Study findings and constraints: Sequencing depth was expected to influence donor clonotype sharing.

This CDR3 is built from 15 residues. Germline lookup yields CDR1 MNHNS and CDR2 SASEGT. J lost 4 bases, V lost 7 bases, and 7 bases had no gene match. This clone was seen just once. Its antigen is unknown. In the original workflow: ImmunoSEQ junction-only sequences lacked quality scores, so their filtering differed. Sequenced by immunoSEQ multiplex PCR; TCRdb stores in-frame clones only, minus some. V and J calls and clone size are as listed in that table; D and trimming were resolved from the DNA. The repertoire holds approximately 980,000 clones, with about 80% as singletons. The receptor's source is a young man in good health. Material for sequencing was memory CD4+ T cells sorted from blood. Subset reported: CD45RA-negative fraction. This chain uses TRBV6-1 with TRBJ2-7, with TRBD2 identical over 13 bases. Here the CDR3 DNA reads TGTGCCAGCACCAGAGGACTAGCGGGGGTTTACGAGCAGTACTTC. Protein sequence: CASTRGLAGVYEQYF.